The clone carrying this T cell receptor beta chain was observed at least ten times. As yet, its antigen is unknown. Looked up from germline, CDR1 is KGHDR and CDR2 is SFDVKD. This CDR3 region has 15 residues. The V and J ends lost 3 bases and 0 bases, in that order; junction bases with no gene match: 3. This sample is part of a study of T cells in Graves' hyperthyroidism and ophthalmopathy. Exclusion of patients followed from uncontrolled infection, other autoimmune disease, pregnancy or lactation. Study observations and caveats: Ophthalmopathy and stable hyperthyroidism were separated by a 13 V-J model.

The TCR beta CDR3 regions underwent amplification using RNA transcripts as the source. Researchers ran a first-round RT-PCR on the TCR CDR3 using the HTBI primer set. TCRdb fed the multiplex PCR reads into MiXCR, producing one record per CDR3 protein. The sample includes fewer than 400,000 distinct CDR3 sequences, about an eighth seen only once; the top ten take over 25%. V gene TRBV24-1 combines with J gene TRBJ1-1; 7 nucleotides match TRBD1. Source material: blood. The TCR sequence derives from a man aged 50-60 years with Graves' ophthalmopathy. The CDR3 DNA reads as TGTGCCACCAGTGATGAGGGGGCTATGAACACTGAAGCTTTCTTT. Translated, it gives CATSDEGAMNTEAFF.